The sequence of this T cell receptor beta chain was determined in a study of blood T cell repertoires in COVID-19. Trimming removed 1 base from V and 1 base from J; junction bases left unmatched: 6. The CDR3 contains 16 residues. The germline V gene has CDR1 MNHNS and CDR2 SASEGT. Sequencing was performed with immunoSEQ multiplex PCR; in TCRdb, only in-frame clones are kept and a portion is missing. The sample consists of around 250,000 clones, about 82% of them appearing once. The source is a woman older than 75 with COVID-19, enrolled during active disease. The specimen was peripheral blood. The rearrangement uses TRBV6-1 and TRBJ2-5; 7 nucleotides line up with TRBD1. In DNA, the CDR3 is TGTGCCAGCAGTGAAGGCACAGGGGTAGGCCAAGAGACCCAGTACTTC. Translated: CASSEGTGVGQETQYF.